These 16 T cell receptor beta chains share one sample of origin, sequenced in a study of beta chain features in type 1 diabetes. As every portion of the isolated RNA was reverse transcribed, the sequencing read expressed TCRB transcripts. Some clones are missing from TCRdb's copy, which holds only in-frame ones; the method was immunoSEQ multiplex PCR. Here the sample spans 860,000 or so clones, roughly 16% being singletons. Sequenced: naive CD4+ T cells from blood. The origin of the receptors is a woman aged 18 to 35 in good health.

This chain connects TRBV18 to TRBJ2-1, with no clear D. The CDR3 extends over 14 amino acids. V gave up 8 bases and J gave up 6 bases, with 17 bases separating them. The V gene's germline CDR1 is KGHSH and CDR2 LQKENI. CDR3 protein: CASQRSTNSNEQFF. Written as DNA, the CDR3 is TGTGCCAGCCAAAGATCCACGAACTCCAATGAGCAGTTCTTC. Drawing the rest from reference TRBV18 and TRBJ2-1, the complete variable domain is NAGVMQNPRHLVRRRGQEARLRCSPMKGHSHVYWYRQLPEEGLKFMVYLQKENIIDESGMPKERFSAEFPKEGPSILRIQQVVRGDSAAYFCASQRSTNSNEQFFGPGTRLTVL.

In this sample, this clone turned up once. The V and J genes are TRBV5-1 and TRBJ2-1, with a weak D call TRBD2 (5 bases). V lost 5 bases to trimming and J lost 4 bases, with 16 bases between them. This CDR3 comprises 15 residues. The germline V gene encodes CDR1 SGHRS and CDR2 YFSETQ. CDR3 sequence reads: CASRISGDPYNEQFF. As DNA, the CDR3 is TGCGCCAGCAGAATATCCGGGGATCCTTACAATGAGCAGTTCTTC.

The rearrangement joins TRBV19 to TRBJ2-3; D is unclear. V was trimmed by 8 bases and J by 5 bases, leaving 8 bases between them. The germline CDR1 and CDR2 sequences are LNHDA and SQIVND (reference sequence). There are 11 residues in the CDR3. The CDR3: CASRLGDTQYF. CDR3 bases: TGTGCCAGTCGACTTGGAGATACGCAGTATTTT.

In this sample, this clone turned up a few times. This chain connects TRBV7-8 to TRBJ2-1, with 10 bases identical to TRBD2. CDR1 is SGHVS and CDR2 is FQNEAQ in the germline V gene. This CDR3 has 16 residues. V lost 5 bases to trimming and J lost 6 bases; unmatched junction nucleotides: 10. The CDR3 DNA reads TGTGCCAGCAGCGGAATCAGCGGGAGGGCCCCCAATGAGCAGTTCTTC. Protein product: CASSGISGRAPNEQFF.

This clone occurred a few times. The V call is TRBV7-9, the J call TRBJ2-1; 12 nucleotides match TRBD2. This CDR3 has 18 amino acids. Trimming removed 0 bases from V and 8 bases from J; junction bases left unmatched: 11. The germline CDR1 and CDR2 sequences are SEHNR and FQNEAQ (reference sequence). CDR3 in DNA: TGTGCCAGCAGCTTAGCGCGGGCTAGCGGGAGGGCCAGCGATGAGCAGTTCTTC. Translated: CASSLARASGRASDEQFF.

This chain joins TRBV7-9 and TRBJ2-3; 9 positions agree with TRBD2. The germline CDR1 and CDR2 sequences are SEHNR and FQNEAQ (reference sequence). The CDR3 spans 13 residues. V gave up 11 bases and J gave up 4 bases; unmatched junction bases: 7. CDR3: CAAGAGGADTQYF. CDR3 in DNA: TGTGCCGCGGGAGCGGGAGGAGCAGATACGCAGTATTTT.

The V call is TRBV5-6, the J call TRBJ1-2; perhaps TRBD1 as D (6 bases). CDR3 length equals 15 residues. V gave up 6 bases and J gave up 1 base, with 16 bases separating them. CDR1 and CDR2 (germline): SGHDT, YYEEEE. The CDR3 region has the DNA TGTGCCAGCACCCGACGGGGGGGCTTTAACTATGGCTACACCTTC. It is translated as CASTRRGGFNYGYTF.

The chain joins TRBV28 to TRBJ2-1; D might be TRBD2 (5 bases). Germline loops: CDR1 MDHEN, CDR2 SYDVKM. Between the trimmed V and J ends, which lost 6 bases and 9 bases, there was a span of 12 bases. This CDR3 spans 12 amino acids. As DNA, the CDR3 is TGTGCCAGCAGGATCAGCCGGGGTGAGCAGTTCTTC. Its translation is CASRISRGEQFF.

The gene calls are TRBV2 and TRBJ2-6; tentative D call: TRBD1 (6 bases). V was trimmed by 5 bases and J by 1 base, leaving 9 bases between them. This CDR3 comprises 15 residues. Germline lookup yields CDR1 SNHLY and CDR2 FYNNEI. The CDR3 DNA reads TGTGCCAGCAGTTCTACAGGGTCTGGGGCCAACGTCCTGACTTTC. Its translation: CASSSTGSGANVLTF.

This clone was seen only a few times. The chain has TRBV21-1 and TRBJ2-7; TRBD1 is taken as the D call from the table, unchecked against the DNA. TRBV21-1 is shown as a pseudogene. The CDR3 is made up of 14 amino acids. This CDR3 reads CASIPGQESWEQYF. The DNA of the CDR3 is TGTGCCAGCATCCCGGGACAGGAATCATGGGAGCAGTACTTC.

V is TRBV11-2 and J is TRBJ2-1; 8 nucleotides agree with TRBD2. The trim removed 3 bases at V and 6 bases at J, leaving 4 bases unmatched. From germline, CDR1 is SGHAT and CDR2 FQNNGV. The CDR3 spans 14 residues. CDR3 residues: CASSLGLVLNEQFF. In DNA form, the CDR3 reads TGTGCCAGCAGCTTGGGACTAGTCCTCAATGAGCAGTTCTTC.

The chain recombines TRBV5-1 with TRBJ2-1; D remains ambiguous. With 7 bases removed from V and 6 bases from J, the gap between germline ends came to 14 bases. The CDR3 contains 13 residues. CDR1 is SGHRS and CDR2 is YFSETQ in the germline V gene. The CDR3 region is CASRLPATNEQFF. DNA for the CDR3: TGCGCCAGCCGACTCCCAGCGACCAATGAGCAGTTCTTC.

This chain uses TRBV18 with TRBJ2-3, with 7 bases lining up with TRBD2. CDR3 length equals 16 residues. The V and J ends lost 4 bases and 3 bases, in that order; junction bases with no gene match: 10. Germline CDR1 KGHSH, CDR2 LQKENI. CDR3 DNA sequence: TGTGCCAGCTCACGTCACGGGGGGAATCTTACAGATACGCAGTATTTT. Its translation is CASSRHGGNLTDTQYF.

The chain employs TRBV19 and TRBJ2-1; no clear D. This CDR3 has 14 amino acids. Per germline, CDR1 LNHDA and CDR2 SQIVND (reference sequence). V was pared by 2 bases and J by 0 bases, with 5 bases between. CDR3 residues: CASSILNSYNEQFF. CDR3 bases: TGTGCCAGTAGTATACTGAACTCCTACAATGAGCAGTTCTTC.

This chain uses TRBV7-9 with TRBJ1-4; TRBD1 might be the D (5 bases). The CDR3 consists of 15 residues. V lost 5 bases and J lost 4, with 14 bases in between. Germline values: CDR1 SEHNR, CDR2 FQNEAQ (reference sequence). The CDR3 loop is CASSERQSINEKLFF. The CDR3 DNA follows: TGTGCCAGCAGCGAAAGACAGAGCATTAATGAAAAACTGTTTTTT.

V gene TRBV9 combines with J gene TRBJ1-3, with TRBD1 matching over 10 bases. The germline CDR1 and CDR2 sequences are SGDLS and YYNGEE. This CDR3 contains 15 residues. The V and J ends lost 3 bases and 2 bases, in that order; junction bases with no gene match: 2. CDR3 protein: CASSATGGPGNTIYF. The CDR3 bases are TGTGCCAGCAGCGCGACAGGGGGCCCTGGAAACACCATATATTTT.